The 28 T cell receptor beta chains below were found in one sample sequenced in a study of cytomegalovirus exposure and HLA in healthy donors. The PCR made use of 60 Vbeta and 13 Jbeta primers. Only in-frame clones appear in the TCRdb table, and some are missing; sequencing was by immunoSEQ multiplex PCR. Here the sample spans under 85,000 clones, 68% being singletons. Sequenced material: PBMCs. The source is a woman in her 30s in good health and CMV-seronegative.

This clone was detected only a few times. The CDR3 nucleotides read TGTGCCAGCAGCTTAACTTACAGGGGGCCACGGAATTCACCCCTCCACTTT. Its protein product is CASSLTYRGPRNSPLHF. The chain joins TRBV7-9 to TRBJ1-6; TRBD1 agrees at 9 bases. V shed 2 bases and J 7 bases; nucleotides not matched to a gene: 9. The CDR3 is 17 amino acids. The germline CDR1 and CDR2 sequences are SEHNR and FQNEAQ (reference sequence).

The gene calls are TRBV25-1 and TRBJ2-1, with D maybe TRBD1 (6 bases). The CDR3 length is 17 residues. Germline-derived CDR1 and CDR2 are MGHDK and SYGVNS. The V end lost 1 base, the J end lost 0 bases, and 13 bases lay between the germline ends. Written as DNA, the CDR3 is TGTGCCAGCAGTGAATTACAGGGTGGTGACTCCTACAATGAGCAGTTCTTC. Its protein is CASSELQGGDSYNEQFF.

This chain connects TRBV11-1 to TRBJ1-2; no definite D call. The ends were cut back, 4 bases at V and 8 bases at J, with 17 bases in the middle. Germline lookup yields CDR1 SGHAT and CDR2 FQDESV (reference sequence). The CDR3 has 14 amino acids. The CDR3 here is CASSSVSGIGGYTF. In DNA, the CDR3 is TGTGCCAGCAGCTCCGTCTCGGGGATAGGAGGCTACACCTTC.

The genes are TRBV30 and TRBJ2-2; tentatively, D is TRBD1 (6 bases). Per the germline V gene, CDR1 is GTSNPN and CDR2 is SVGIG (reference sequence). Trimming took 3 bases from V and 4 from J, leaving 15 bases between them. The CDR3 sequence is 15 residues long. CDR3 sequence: CAWRKRDKPTGELFF. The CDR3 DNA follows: TGTGCCTGGAGGAAACGGGACAAACCCACCGGGGAGCTGTTTTTT.

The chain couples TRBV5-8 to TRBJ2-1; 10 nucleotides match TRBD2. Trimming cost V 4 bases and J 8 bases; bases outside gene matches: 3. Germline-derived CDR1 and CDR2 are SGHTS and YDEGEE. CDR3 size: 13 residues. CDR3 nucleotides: TGTGCCAGCAGCATTACTAGCGGGGATGAGCAGTTCTTC. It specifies CASSITSGDEQFF. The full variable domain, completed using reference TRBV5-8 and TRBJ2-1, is EAGVTQSPTHLIKTRGQQATLRCSPISGHTSVYWYQQALGLGLQFLLWYDEGEERNRGNFPPRFSGRQFPNYSSELNVNALELEDSALYLCASSITSGDEQFFGPGTRLTVL.

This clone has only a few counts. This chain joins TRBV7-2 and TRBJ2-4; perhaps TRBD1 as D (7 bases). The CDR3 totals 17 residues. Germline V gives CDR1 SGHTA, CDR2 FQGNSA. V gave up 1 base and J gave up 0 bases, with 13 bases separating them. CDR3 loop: CASSLGGDRIAKNIQYF. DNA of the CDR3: TGTGCCAGCAGCTTAGGCGGGGACAGAATAGCCAAAAACATTCAGTACTTC.

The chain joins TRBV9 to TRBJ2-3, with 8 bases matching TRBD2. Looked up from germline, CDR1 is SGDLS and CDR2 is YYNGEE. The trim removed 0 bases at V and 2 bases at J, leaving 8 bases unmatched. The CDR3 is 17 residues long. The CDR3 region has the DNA TGTGCCAGCAGCGTAGCTGGGCGGGGGGTTTCCACAGATACGCAGTATTTT. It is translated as CASSVAGRGVSTDTQYF.

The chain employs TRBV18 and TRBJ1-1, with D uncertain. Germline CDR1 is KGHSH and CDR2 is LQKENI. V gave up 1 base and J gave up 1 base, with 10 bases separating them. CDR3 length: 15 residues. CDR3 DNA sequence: TGTGCCAGCTCACCACAGTTCGGGTCGAACACTGAAGCTTTCTTT. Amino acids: CASSPQFGSNTEAFF.

The CDR3 sequence is CASSAGLNTEAFF. CDR3 bases: TGTGCCAGCAGCGCAGGGTTGAACACTGAAGCTTTCTTT. The rearrangement links TRBV7-7 to TRBJ1-1, with a possible D match to TRBD1 (5 bases). V lost 5 bases and J lost 0, with 7 bases in between. This CDR3 region has 13 residues. From germline, CDR1 is SSHAT and CDR2 FNYEAQ (reference sequence).

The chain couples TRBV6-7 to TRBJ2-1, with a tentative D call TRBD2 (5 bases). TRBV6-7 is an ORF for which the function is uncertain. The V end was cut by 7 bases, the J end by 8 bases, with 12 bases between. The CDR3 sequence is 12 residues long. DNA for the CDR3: TGTGCCAGCACCCCGCCCGGGGATGAGCAGTTCTTC. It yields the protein CASTPPGDEQFF.

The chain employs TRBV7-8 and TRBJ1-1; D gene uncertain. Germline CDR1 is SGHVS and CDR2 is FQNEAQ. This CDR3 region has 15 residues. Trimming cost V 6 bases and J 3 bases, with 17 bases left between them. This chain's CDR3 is CASRKTGVSDTEAFF. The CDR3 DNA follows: TGTGCCAGCAGGAAAACCGGGGTGTCGGACACTGAAGCTTTCTTT.

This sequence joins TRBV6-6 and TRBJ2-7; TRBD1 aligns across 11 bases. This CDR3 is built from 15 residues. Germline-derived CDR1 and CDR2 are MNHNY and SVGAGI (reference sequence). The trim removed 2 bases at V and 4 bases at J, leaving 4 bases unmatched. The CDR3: CASSYDRDRGYEQYF. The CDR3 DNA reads TGTGCCAGCAGTTACGACCGGGACAGGGGGTACGAGCAGTACTTC.

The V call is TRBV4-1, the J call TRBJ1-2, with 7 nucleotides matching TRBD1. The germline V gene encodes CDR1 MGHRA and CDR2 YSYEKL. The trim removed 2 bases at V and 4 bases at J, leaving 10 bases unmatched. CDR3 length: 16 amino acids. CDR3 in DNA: TGCGCCAGCAGCCAAACCTCGGGACAGTCCTTCTATGGCTACACCTTC. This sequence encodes CASSQTSGQSFYGYTF.

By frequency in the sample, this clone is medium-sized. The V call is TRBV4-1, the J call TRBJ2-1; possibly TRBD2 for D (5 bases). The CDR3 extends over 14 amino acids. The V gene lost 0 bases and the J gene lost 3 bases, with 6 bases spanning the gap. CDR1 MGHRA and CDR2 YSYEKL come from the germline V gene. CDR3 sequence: CASSQEDYYNEQFF. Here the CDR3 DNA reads TGCGCCAGCAGCCAAGAAGACTACTACAATGAGCAGTTCTTC.

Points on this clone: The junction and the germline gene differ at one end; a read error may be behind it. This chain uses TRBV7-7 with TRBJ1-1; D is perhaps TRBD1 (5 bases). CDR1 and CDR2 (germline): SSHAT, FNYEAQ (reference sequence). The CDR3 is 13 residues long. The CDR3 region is CASSLGANTEAFF. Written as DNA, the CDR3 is TGTGCTAGCAGCTTAGGGGCGAACACTGAAGCTTTCTTT.

CDR3 in amino acids: CASSFSGGEYEQYF. The CDR3 bases are TGTGCCAGCAGCTTTAGCGGGGGGGAATACGAGCAGTACTTC. This chain joins TRBV13 and TRBJ2-7; 11 positions match TRBD2. The junction had 2 bases not matched to a gene; V was cut back by 3 bases and J by 4 bases. This CDR3 contains 14 residues. From germline, CDR1 is PRHDT and CDR2 FYEKMQ (reference sequence).

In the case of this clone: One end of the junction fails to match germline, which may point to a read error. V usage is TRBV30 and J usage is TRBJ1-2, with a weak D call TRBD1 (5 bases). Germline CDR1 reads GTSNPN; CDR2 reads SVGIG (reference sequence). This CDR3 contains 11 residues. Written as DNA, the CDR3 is TGTGCCTCCCCTTGGGGCTATGGCCACACCTTC. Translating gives CASPWGYGHTF.

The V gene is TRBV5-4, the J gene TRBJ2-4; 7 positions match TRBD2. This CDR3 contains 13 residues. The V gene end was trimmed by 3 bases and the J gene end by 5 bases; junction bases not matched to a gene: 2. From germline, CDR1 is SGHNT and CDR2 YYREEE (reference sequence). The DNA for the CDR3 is TGTGCCAGCAGCTGGGGAGGGGAAAACATTCAGTACTTC. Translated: CASSWGGENIQYF.

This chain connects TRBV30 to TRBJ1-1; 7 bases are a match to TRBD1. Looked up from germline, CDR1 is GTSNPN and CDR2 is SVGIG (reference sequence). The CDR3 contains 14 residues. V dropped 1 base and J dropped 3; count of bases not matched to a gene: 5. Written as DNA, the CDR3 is TGTGCCTGGAGTGGGAGGGGGCAATACACTGAAGCTTTCTTT. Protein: CAWSGRGQYTEAFF. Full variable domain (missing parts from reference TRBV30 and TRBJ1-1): SQTIHQWPATLVQPVGSPLSLECTVEGTSNPNLYWYRQAAGRGLQLLFYSVGIGQISSEVPQNLSASRPQDRQFILSSKKLLLSDSGFYLCAWSGRGQYTEAFFGQGTRLTVV.

The CDR3 sequence is CASSQDRGQGYEQYF. The CDR3 DNA reads as TGCGCCAGCAGCCAAGATAGAGGACAGGGATACGAGCAGTACTTC. This chain joins TRBV4-1 and TRBJ2-7; 8 nucleotides agree with TRBD1. The length of the CDR3 is 15 residues. Germline V lookup: CDR1 MGHRA, CDR2 YSYEKL. With 0 bases clipped from V and 4 bases from J, the junction kept 5 bases outside the gene matches.

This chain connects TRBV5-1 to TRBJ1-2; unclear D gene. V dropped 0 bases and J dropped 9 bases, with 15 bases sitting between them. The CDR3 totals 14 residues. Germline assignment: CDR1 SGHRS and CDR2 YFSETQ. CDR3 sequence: CASSLGLRSERYTF. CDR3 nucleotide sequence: TGCGCCAGCAGCTTGGGACTTAGGTCCGAGCGCTACACCTTC.

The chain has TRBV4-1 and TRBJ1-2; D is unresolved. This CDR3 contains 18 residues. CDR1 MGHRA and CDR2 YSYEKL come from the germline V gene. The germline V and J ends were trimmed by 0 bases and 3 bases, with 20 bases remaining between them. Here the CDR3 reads CASSQEYRVIGNHYGYTF. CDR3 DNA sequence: TGCGCCAGCAGCCAAGAATACCGGGTTATTGGTAATCACTATGGCTACACCTTC.

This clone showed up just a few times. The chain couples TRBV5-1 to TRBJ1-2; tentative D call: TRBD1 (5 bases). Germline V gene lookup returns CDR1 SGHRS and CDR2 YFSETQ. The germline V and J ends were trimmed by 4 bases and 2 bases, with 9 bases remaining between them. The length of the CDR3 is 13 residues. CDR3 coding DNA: TGCGCCAGCAGCCTGGACACGAACTATGGCTACACCTTC. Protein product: CASSLDTNYGYTF.

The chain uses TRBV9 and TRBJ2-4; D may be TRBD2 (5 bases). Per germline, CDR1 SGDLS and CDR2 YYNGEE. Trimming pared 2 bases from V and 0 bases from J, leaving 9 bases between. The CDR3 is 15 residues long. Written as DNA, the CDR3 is TGTGCCAGCAGCGTTGGCGGGTTAGCCAAAAACATTCAGTACTTC. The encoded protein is CASSVGGLAKNIQYF.

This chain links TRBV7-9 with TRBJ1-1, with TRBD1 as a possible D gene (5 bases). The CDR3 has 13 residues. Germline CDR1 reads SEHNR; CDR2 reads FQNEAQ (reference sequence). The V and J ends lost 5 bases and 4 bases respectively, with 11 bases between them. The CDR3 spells CASSRAGVTEAFF. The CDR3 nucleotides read TGTGCCAGCAGCCGGGCGGGGGTCACTGAAGCTTTCTTT.

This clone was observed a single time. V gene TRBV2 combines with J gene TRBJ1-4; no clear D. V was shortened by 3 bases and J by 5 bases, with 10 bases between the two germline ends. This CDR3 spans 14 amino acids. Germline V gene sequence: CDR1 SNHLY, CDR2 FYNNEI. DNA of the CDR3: TGTGCCAGCAGTGAGGGCAGCCTAAATGAAAAACTGTTTTTT. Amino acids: CASSEGSLNEKLFF. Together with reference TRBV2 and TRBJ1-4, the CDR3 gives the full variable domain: EPEVTQTPSHQVTQMGQEVILRCVPISNHLYFYWYRQILGQKVEFLVSFYNNEISEKSEIFDDQFSVERPDGSNFTLKIRSTKLEDSAMYFCASSEGSLNEKLFFGSGTQLSVL.

CDR3 sequence (DNA): TGTGCCAGCTCACCTGGACAGGTTTCGAACACTGAAGCTTTCTTT. As protein: CASSPGQVSNTEAFF. The chain employs TRBV18 and TRBJ1-1; TRBD1 agrees at 7 bases. Germline values: CDR1 KGHSH, CDR2 LQKENI. This CDR3 is built from 15 residues. J was trimmed by 1 base and V by 3 bases; bases with no gene match: 5.

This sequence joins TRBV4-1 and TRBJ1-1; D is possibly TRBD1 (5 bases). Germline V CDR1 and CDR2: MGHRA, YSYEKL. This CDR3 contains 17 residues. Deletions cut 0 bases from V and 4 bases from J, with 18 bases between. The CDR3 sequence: CASSQDRYTGEGTEAFF. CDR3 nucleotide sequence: TGCGCCAGCAGCCAAGATAGATATACGGGGGAAGGCACTGAAGCTTTCTTT.